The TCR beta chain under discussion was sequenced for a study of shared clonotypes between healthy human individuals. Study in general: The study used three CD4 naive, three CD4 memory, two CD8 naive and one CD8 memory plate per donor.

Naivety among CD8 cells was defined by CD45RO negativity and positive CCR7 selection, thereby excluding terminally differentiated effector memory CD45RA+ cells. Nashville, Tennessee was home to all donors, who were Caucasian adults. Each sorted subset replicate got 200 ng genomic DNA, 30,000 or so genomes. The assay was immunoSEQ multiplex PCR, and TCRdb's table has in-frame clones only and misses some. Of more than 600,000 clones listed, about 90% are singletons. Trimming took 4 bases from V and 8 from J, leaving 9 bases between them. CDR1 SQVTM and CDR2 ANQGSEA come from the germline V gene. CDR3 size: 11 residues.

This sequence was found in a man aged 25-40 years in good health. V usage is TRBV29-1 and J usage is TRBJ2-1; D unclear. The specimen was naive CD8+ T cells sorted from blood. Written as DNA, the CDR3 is TGCAGCGTTGGGCTGTTGGATGAGCAGTTCTTC. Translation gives CSVGLLDEQFF.